This TCR beta chain is from a study of control samples from healthy donors and cancer patients. Only in-frame clones appear in the TCRdb table, and some are missing; sequencing was by immunoSEQ multiplex PCR. This table holds some 120,000 clones, more than 85% found once. Trimming removed 9 bases from V and 8 bases from J, with 19 bases in between. The germline V gene has CDR1 LNHDA and CDR2 SQIVND (reference sequence). The CDR3 is made up of 13 amino acids. The sequence was collected from a man aged 45-65 years with head and neck cancer. Sample: PBMCs. This rearrangement joins TRBV19 to TRBJ1-2, with D perhaps matching TRBD1 (5 bases). CDR3 nucleotide sequence: TGTGCCAGCCACCTCACCAGGGAGACGGGCTACACCTTC. Translation: CASHLTRETGYTF.